Listed below are T cell receptor beta chains from one sample, sequenced in a study of Ad26.COV2.S vaccination and SARS-CoV-2 variants. Repertoires were generated with immunoSEQ multiplex PCR, while TCRdb's copy carries only in-frame clones and drops some. This table has 300,000 to 350,000 clones, 80% to 90% appearing once. Sequenced material: peripheral blood, taken in a trial of Ad26.COV2.S vaccine versus placebo. These receptors all stem from a person between 18 and 59 years old who received the Ad26.COV2.S COVID-19 vaccine or a placebo. Each CDR3 is given with its conserved first and last residue. The D gene is left open where the match is weak. Expanded clones get a size class; other rows say once, few or many, or leave the size out.

>15|TRBJ1-2|TRBV6-5|.|.
TGTGCCAGCAGTTACACCGGCCTCCTCGGCTATGGCTACACCTTC
CASSYTGLLGYGYTF
>14|TRBJ1-1|TRBV2|.|.
TGTGCCAGCAGTGATCTGGGGGGGGCGACTGAAGCTTTCTTT
CASSDLGGATEAFF
>13|TRBJ2-5|TRBV28|.|.
TGTGCCAGCCTTAGGGGCCCTCAAGAGACCCAGTACTTC
CASLRGPQETQYF
>18|TRBJ2-5|TRBV7-8|.|.
TGTGCCAGCAGCTCGAATCTGCCGGGCCTCCCAGGGCAAGAGACCCAGTACTTC
CASSSNLPGLPGQETQYF
>15|TRBJ2-1|TRBV5-4|TRBD2|.
TGTGCCAGCAGCTTGGGGGGAGGGCACTCCAATGAGCAGTTCTTC
CASSLGGGHSNEQFF
>15|TRBJ2-2|TRBV19|.|.
TGTGCCAGTAGTAGCGGCTCTAGCGTCACCGGGGAGCTGTTTTTT
CASSSGSSVTGELFF
>16|TRBJ2-1|TRBV3-1/TRBV3-2|TRBD2|.
TGTGCCAGCAGCCAAGGACTAGCTGACCTACATGCTGAGCAGTTCTTC
CASSQGLADLHAEQFF
>14|TRBJ1-2|TRBV29-1|.|.
TGCACCCATCCCGCAGGTTCTGTAAGCCGCGGCTACACCTTC
CTHPAGSVSRGYTF
>11|TRBJ2-1|TRBV5-6|.|.
TGTGCCAGCAGCTTTAGTAATGAGCAGTTCTTC
CASSFSNEQFF
>15|TRBJ1-2|TRBV4-3|.|.
TGCGCCAGCAGCCAAGATATACGGATGTACGATGGCTACACCTTC
CASSQDIRMYDGYTF
>14|TRBJ1-5|TRBV2|.|.
TGTGCCAGCAGTCAGGGATATAGCAATCAGCCCCAGCATTTT
CASSQGYSNQPQHF
>19|TRBJ1-3|TRBV7-8|.|.
TGTGCCAGCAGCTTAGCGCCCCCGTTGGGGGGCATGTCTGGAAACACCATATATTTT
CASSLAPPLGGMSGNTIYF
>12|TRBJ2-7|TRBV5-4|.|.
TGTGCCAGCAGCTGGACCATTCCTTCTTGGTACTTC
CASSWTIPSWYF
>12|TRBJ2-7|TRBV28|.|.
TGTGCCAGCAGCCCCGGGGGCTACGAGCAGTACTTC
CASSPGGYEQYF
>15|TRBJ1-6|TRBV7-8|.|.
TGTGCCAGCAGCTTAGGCGGGGGGATCGATTCACCCCTCCACTTT
CASSLGGGIDSPLHF
>13|TRBJ2-3|TRBV19|.|.
TGTGCCAGTAAGGAGAAGGGGTCAGATACGCAGTATTTT
CASKEKGSDTQYF
>14|TRBJ1-2|TRBV6-5|.|.
TGTGCCAGCAGCCCCGATCAGGGGAACTATGGCTACACCTTC
CASSPDQGNYGYTF
>15|TRBJ2-1|TRBV5-1|TRBD2|.
TGCGCCAGCAGCGCGGGAGGAACAGGACTCGAACATGAATTCTTC
CASSAGGTGLEHEFF
>14|TRBJ1-5|TRBV28|.|few
TGTGCCAGCAGGTTTAACCGGGGGCAATCGGTTCAACATTTT
CASRFNRGQSVQHF
>12|TRBJ2-1|TRBV28|.|.
TGTGCCAGCAGTTTAATGCCGGGTGAGCAGTTCTTC
CASSLMPGEQFF
>16|TRBJ2-2|TRBV27|TRBD2|once
TGTGCCAGCAGTTTATATAGCGGGAGTGGCACCGGGGAGCTGTTTTTT
CASSLYSGSGTGELFF
>16|TRBJ2-4|TRBV4-1|TRBD2|.
TGCGCCAGCAGCCCAGGCCCGGGGCGGGGAGGGAACATTCAGTACTTC
CASSPGPGRGGNIQYF
>14|TRBJ1-1|TRBV28|.|few
TGTGCCAGCAGTTTGGGGACACCGAAGACTGAAGCTTTCTTT
CASSLGTPKTEAFF
>19|TRBJ2-7|TRBV11-2|TRBD2|.
TGTGCCAGCAGCTCCCCCCGCCGGACTAGCGGGAGTTCGGTGTACGAGCAGTACTTC
CASSSPRRTSGSSVYEQYF
>13|TRBJ2-1|TRBV7-2|.|.
TGTGCCAGCAGCTTTGTCCACCACAATGAGCAGTTCTTC
CASSFVHHNEQFF
>16|TRBJ1-5|TRBV18|.|.
TGTGCCAGCTCACCACCGGGATCCCGGGGCAATCAGCCCCAGCATTTT
CASSPPGSRGNQPQHF
>19|TRBJ2-3|TRBV14|TRBD2|.
TGTGCCAGCAGCCAAGTATCACTAGCGGGAGCATATAGCACAGATACGCAGTATTTT
CASSQVSLAGAYSTDTQYF
>14|TRBJ1-1|TRBV27|.|.
TGTGCCAGCAGTTCAAGGGCGGGGCCTGCTGAAGCTTTCTTT
CASSSRAGPAEAFF
>13|TRBJ2-5|TRBV4-2|TRBD2|.
TGTGCCAGCAGCCCGACTAGCGAAGAGACCCAGTACTTC
CASSPTSEETQYF
>12|TRBJ1-1|TRBV7-9|.|.
TGTGCCAGCAGCTTAGCGTTTTCCCGCCGTTTCTTT
CASSLAFSRRFF
>15|TRBJ2-3|TRBV29-1|TRBD2|.
TGCAGCGTTGAATTAGCGGGGGGCGGTTCAGATACGCAGTATTTT
CSVELAGGGSDTQYF
>13|TRBJ1-5|TRBV4-3|.|.
TGCGCCAGCAGCCAAGAAGAGGGTGGGCCCCAGCATTTT
CASSQEEGGPQHF
>11|TRBJ2-7|TRBV12-3/TRBV12-4|.|.
TGTGCCAGCAGTTTCTCCTACGAGCAGTACTTC
CASSFSYEQYF
>13|TRBJ2-1|TRBV2|.|few
TGTGCCAGCATTATGACATTAAACAATGAGCAGTTCTTC
CASIMTLNNEQFF
>12|TRBJ1-6|TRBV6-1|.|.
TGTGCCAGCAGTGAAGAGGGGAAGCCCCTCCACTTT
CASSEEGKPLHF
>13|TRBJ1-5|TRBV28|.|.
TGTGCCAGCAGTCTCTTCCTTGGTCAGCCCCAGCATTTT
CASSLFLGQPQHF
>16|TRBJ2-7|TRBV30|TRBD1|.
TGTGCCTGGAGAGACTCCGGGACAGGGGGCAAGTACGAGCAGTACTTC
CAWRDSGTGGKYEQYF
>15|TRBJ2-2|TRBV9|TRBD1|.
TGTGCCAGCAGCGCCACAGGGGGAAGGGGCGGGGAGCTGTTTTTT
CASSATGGRGGELFF
>15|TRBJ2-5|TRBV7-8|TRBD1|.
TGTGCCAGCAGCTTAGACAGACAGGGACAAGAGACCCAGTACTTC
CASSLDRQGQETQYF
>15|TRBJ2-1|TRBV19|.|.
TGTGCCAGTAGTATGTCTCGACTCGACTACAATGAGCAGTTCTTC
CASSMSRLDYNEQFF
>19|TRBJ1-1|TRBV5-1|.|once
TGCGCCAGCAGCTTAGTGGGACAAGCGACACCCGAGGTGGACGGTGAAGCTTTCTTT
CASSLVGQATPEVDGEAFF
>13|TRBJ1-1|TRBV3-1/TRBV3-2|.|.
TGTGCCAGCAGCCAAGGAAAATTCGCTGAAGCTTTCTTT
CASSQGKFAEAFF